This is a list of T cell receptor beta chains from one sample in a study of T cell responses to AZD1222 COVID-19 vaccine. The repertoire was sequenced with immunoSEQ multiplex PCR; TCRdb's copy has only in-frame clones and lacks some. The sample has about 100,000 clones, around 87% seen once; the top ten hold 3.5% to 4.5%. This specimen consisted of peripheral blood, obtained on day 0 of MenACWY control vaccination. The source of these receptors is an adult in good health. CDR3s include the opening cysteine and the closing phenylalanine or tryptophan. A D gene is named only where the DNA matches it firmly. Some rows have no size entry. The others give once, few or many, or a class for an expanded clone.

V gene: TRBV3-1/TRBV3-2
clone size: NA
J gene: TRBJ1-2
D gene: NA
CDR3 DNA: TGTGCCAGCAGCCAAGAAAATAACTATGGCTACACCTTC
CDR3 protein: CASSQENNYGYTF

V gene: TRBV11-2
clone size: NA
J gene: TRBJ2-7
D gene: NA
CDR3 DNA: TGTGCCAGCAGCCAGGGACTTTCCTACGAGCAGTACTTC
CDR3 protein: CASSQGLSYEQYF

V gene: TRBV5-1
clone size: NA
J gene: TRBJ2-2
D gene: NA
CDR3 DNA: TGCGCCAGCAGCTTGGCCCCCTCCACCGGGGAGCTGTTTTTT
CDR3 protein: CASSLAPSTGELFF

V gene: TRBV2
clone size: NA
J gene: TRBJ1-2
D gene: TRBD1
CDR3 DNA: TGTGCCAGCAGCGTCCCGGGACAGGGAACGTATGGCTACACCTTC
CDR3 protein: CASSVPGQGTYGYTF

V gene: TRBV18
clone size: NA
J gene: TRBJ2-3
D gene: TRBD2
CDR3 DNA: TGTGCCAGCTCACCTAGCGGGGGGGCTGGCACAGATACGCAGTATTTT
CDR3 protein: CASSPSGGAGTDTQYF

V gene: TRBV27
clone size: NA
J gene: TRBJ1-1
D gene: NA
CDR3 DNA: TGTGCCAGCAGTTTACAAGTGAACACTGAAGCTTTCTTT
CDR3 protein: CASSLQVNTEAFF

V gene: TRBV4-2
clone size: NA
J gene: TRBJ1-2
D gene: NA
CDR3 DNA: TGTGCCAGCAGCCAGGGGGAGGGGGCTAACTATGGCTACACCTTC
CDR3 protein: CASSQGEGANYGYTF

V gene: TRBV2
clone size: NA
J gene: TRBJ2-5
D gene: NA
CDR3 DNA: TGTGCCAGCAGGAACAGTGGGACCCAGTACTTC
CDR3 protein: CASRNSGTQYF

V gene: TRBV28
clone size: NA
J gene: TRBJ1-5
D gene: NA
CDR3 DNA: TGTGCCAGCAGCAAGCCTAGTTGGATGGGGAATCAGCCCCAGCATTTT
CDR3 protein: CASSKPSWMGNQPQHF

V gene: TRBV6-2/TRBV6-3
clone size: few
J gene: TRBJ1-2
D gene: NA
CDR3 DNA: TGTGCCAGCAGCCCCCCAGGGATCGATGGCTACACCTTC
CDR3 protein: CASSPPGIDGYTF

V gene: TRBV5-1
clone size: NA
J gene: TRBJ2-1
D gene: NA
CDR3 DNA: TGCGCCAGCAGCTTGGGAGGAGACAATGAGCAGTTCTTC
CDR3 protein: CASSLGGDNEQFF

V gene: TRBV4-1
clone size: NA
J gene: TRBJ1-2
D gene: NA
CDR3 DNA: TGCGCCAGCAGCCAAATGTACAGTTCGGCCTATGGCTACACCTTC
CDR3 protein: CASSQMYSSAYGYTF

V gene: TRBV29-1
clone size: NA
J gene: TRBJ1-2
D gene: NA
CDR3 DNA: TGCAGCGTTGCGGCTAACTATGGCTACACCTTC
CDR3 protein: CSVAANYGYTF

V gene: TRBV5-4
clone size: once
J gene: TRBJ1-2
D gene: NA
CDR3 DNA: TGTGCCAGCAGCTTTTTCACGGGGGCCTACACCTTC
CDR3 protein: CASSFFTGAYTF

V gene: TRBV18
clone size: NA
J gene: TRBJ2-2
D gene: TRBD1
CDR3 DNA: TGTGCCAGCTCAGACAGGGTTACCGATCCGAACACCGGGGAGCTGTTTTTT
CDR3 protein: CASSDRVTDPNTGELFF

V gene: TRBV21-1
clone size: once
J gene: TRBJ1-2
D gene: NA
CDR3 DNA: TGTGCCAGCAGCACACCAAAGACAATCCAGGGGGGGTATGGCTACACCTTC
CDR3 protein: CASSTPKTIQGGYGYTF

V gene: TRBV7-2
clone size: NA
J gene: TRBJ1-3
D gene: NA
CDR3 DNA: TGTGCCAGCAGCACCAGCCCAGGGGCGGGAAACACCATATATTTT
CDR3 protein: CASSTSPGAGNTIYF

V gene: TRBV4-2
clone size: NA
J gene: TRBJ2-7
D gene: TRBD1
CDR3 DNA: TGTGCCAGCAGCCCCCAGACCTCCCCGGGACAGGGCTACGAGCAGTACTTC
CDR3 protein: CASSPQTSPGQGYEQYF

V gene: TRBV19
clone size: once
J gene: TRBJ2-1
D gene: NA
CDR3 DNA: TGTGCCAGTAGTCTCTTTCAGAGCTCCTACAATGAGCAGTTCTTC
CDR3 protein: CASSLFQSSYNEQFF

V gene: TRBV21-1
clone size: NA
J gene: TRBJ1-1
D gene: NA
CDR3 DNA: TGTGCCAGCAGCACCCTGACAGGGGGAACTGAAGCTTTCTTT
CDR3 protein: CASSTLTGGTEAFF

V gene: TRBV2
clone size: NA
J gene: TRBJ2-3
D gene: TRBD1
CDR3 DNA: TGTGCCAGCAGTGCCGGGACAGGGGGGAGAGATACGCAGTATTTT
CDR3 protein: CASSAGTGGRDTQYF

V gene: TRBV5-4
clone size: NA
J gene: TRBJ2-3
D gene: TRBD2
CDR3 DNA: TGTGCCAGCAGCGTCTCTAGCGGCCCCACAGATACGCAGTATTTT
CDR3 protein: CASSVSSGPTDTQYF

V gene: TRBV28
clone size: NA
J gene: TRBJ1-2
D gene: NA
CDR3 DNA: TGTGCCAGCAGTCCCCCACAAGGGCGGACTCGACGAAACTATGGCTACACCTTC
CDR3 protein: CASSPPQGRTRRNYGYTF

V gene: TRBV6-2/TRBV6-3
clone size: few
J gene: TRBJ2-5
D gene: NA
CDR3 DNA: TGTGCCAGCAGTTACACCACAGTACAAGAGACCCAGTACTTC
CDR3 protein: CASSYTTVQETQYF

V gene: TRBV28
clone size: NA
J gene: TRBJ1-4
D gene: NA
CDR3 DNA: TGTGCCAGCAGTTTATTTTCCAACTTTCAGGGCGGTGAAAAACTGTTTTTT
CDR3 protein: CASSLFSNFQGGEKLFF

V gene: TRBV10-2
clone size: NA
J gene: TRBJ1-3
D gene: NA
CDR3 DNA: TGCGCCAGCAGGGACGACGGTTTCTCTGGAAACACCATATATTTT
CDR3 protein: CASRDDGFSGNTIYF

V gene: TRBV5-4
clone size: NA
J gene: TRBJ1-2
D gene: TRBD1
CDR3 DNA: TGTGCCAGCAGCTTTCAGGGGGAGGACTATGGCTACACCTTC
CDR3 protein: CASSFQGEDYGYTF

V gene: TRBV19
clone size: NA
J gene: TRBJ1-3
D gene: NA
CDR3 DNA: TGTGGAGTCAGGCCGCCTTACTCTGGAAACACCATATATTTT
CDR3 protein: CGVRPPYSGNTIYF

V gene: TRBV2
clone size: NA
J gene: TRBJ1-1
D gene: NA
CDR3 DNA: TGTGCCAGCAGTGATCGGCGGAAGAACACTGAAGCTTTCTTT
CDR3 protein: CASSDRRKNTEAFF

V gene: TRBV3-1/TRBV3-2
clone size: NA
J gene: TRBJ1-2
D gene: NA
CDR3 DNA: TGTGCCAGCAGCCAAGTCCGTCCCTGGCCGGCTGGTGGCTACACCTTC
CDR3 protein: CASSQVRPWPAGGYTF

V gene: TRBV19
clone size: NA
J gene: TRBJ2-7
D gene: NA
CDR3 DNA: TGTGCCAGTGCTTCTTCGGTGGGGGAGCAGTACTTC
CDR3 protein: CASASSVGEQYF

V gene: TRBV9
clone size: NA
J gene: TRBJ2-3
D gene: NA
CDR3 DNA: TGTGCCAGCAGCGTACCGGGGGCAGGCACAGATACGCAGTATTTT
CDR3 protein: CASSVPGAGTDTQYF

V gene: TRBV23-1
clone size: NA
J gene: TRBJ2-7
D gene: NA
CDR3 DNA: TGCGCCAGCAAAGGGCGGCCCTACGAGCAGTACTTC
CDR3 protein: CASKGRPYEQYF

V gene: TRBV14
clone size: few
J gene: TRBJ2-7
D gene: TRBD2
CDR3 DNA: TGTGCCAGCAGCCACCCCCCAGGGCTAGCGGGATACTACGAGCAGTACTTC
CDR3 protein: CASSHPPGLAGYYEQYF

V gene: TRBV11-2
clone size: NA
J gene: TRBJ1-1
D gene: TRBD1
CDR3 DNA: TGTGCCAGCAGCTCCGGACAGGGCACTGAAGCTTTCTTT
CDR3 protein: CASSSGQGTEAFF

V gene: TRBV6-2/TRBV6-3
clone size: NA
J gene: TRBJ1-5
D gene: NA
CDR3 DNA: TGTGCCAGCAGTTATACAGGCGATCAGCCCCAGCATTTT
CDR3 protein: CASSYTGDQPQHF

V gene: TRBV27
clone size: NA
J gene: TRBJ1-1
D gene: NA
CDR3 DNA: TGTGCCAGCAGTTTTTCAGGGCCGAACACTGAAGCTTTCTTT
CDR3 protein: CASSFSGPNTEAFF

V gene: TRBV28
clone size: once
J gene: TRBJ1-2
D gene: NA
CDR3 DNA: TGTGCCAGCAGCTCAGGGGCCGGCTACACCTTC
CDR3 protein: CASSSGAGYTF

V gene: TRBV6-2/TRBV6-3
clone size: NA
J gene: TRBJ2-3
D gene: NA
CDR3 DNA: TGTGCCAGCAGTTACCCCCCACAGGGTACAGATACGCAGTATTTT
CDR3 protein: CASSYPPQGTDTQYF

V gene: TRBV5-1
clone size: NA
J gene: TRBJ2-7
D gene: TRBD1
CDR3 DNA: TGCGCCAGCAGCGCTCGACAGGGGAAATACGAGCAGTACTTC
CDR3 protein: CASSARQGKYEQYF

V gene: TRBV7-9
clone size: NA
J gene: TRBJ1-3
D gene: TRBD1
CDR3 DNA: TGTGCCAGCAGCTCGGGACAGTTCTCTGGAAACACCATATATTTT
CDR3 protein: CASSSGQFSGNTIYF

V gene: TRBV12-3/TRBV12-4
clone size: NA
J gene: TRBJ2-7
D gene: NA
CDR3 DNA: TGTGCCAGCAGTCGAGGGGGCGAGCAGTACTTC
CDR3 protein: CASSRGGEQYF

V gene: TRBV19
clone size: NA
J gene: TRBJ2-5
D gene: TRBD1
CDR3 DNA: TGTGCCAGTAGTCCGACTCACAGGGGTCTTGGGGAGACCCAGTACTTC
CDR3 protein: CASSPTHRGLGETQYF

V gene: TRBV7-2
clone size: NA
J gene: TRBJ2-5
D gene: TRBD2
CDR3 DNA: TGTGCCAGCAGCAGAGACCAGCGGGAGCGGGGGACCCAGTACTTC
CDR3 protein: CASSRDQRERGTQYF

V gene: TRBV27
clone size: NA
J gene: TRBJ2-1
D gene: TRBD1
CDR3 DNA: TGTGCCAGCATTGGGCAGGGGGCCTACAATGAGCAGTTCTTC
CDR3 protein: CASIGQGAYNEQFF

V gene: TRBV29-1
clone size: NA
J gene: TRBJ1-1
D gene: NA
CDR3 DNA: TGCAGCGTTGTTCATGGGGTCTCGAACACTGAAGCTTTCTTT
CDR3 protein: CSVVHGVSNTEAFF

V gene: TRBV4-3
clone size: NA
J gene: TRBJ1-6
D gene: NA
CDR3 DNA: TGCGCCAGCAGCCAGGGGGACGACTCACCCCTCCACTTT
CDR3 protein: CASSQGDDSPLHF

V gene: TRBV19
clone size: NA
J gene: TRBJ2-1
D gene: NA
CDR3 DNA: TGTGCCAGTAGTGATCCCGGGACGCAAAGGGGTGAGCAGTTCTTC
CDR3 protein: CASSDPGTQRGEQFF

V gene: TRBV6-5
clone size: NA
J gene: TRBJ1-2
D gene: TRBD1
CDR3 DNA: TGTGCCAGCGGGCTAGGGGGCGCGGATGGCTACACCTTC
CDR3 protein: CASGLGGADGYTF

V gene: TRBV6-5
clone size: NA
J gene: TRBJ2-1
D gene: NA
CDR3 DNA: TGTGCCAGCAGTTACTCGACAAACGGTTACAATGAGCAGTTCTTC
CDR3 protein: CASSYSTNGYNEQFF